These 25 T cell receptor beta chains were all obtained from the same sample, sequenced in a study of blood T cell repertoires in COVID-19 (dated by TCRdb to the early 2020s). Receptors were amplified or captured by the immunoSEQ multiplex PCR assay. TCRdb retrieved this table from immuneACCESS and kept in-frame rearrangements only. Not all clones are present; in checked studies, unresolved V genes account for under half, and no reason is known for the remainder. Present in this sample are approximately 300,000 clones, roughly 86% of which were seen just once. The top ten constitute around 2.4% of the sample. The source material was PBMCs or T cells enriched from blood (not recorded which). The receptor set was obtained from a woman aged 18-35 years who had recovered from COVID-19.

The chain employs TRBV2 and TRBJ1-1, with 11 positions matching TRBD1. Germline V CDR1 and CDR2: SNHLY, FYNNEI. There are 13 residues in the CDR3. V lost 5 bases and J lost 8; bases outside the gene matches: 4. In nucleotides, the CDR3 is TGTGCCAGCAGTAGGAGGGACAGGGGGGAAGCTTTCTTT. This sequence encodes CASSRRDRGEAFF.

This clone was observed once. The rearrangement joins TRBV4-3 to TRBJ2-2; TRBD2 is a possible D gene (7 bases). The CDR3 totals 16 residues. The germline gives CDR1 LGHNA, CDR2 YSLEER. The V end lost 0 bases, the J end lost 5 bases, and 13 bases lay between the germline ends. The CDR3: CASSQDRGARTGELFF. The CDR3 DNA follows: TGCGCCAGCAGCCAAGATCGGGGGGCGCGAACCGGGGAGCTGTTTTTT.

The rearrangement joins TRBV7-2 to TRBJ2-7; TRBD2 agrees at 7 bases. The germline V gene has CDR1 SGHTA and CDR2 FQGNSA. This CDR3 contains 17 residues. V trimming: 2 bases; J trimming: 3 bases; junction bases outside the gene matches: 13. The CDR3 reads CASSLRVLGGGNYEQYF. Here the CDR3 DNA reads TGTGCCAGCAGCTTAAGGGTTCTGGGCGGGGGTAACTACGAGCAGTACTTC. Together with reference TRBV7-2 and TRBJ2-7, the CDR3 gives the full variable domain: GAGVSQSPSNKVTEKGKDVELRCDPISGHTALYWYRQSLGQGLEFLIYFQGNSAPDKSGLPSDRFSAERTGGSVSTLTIQRTQQEDSAVYLCASSLRVLGGGNYEQYFGPGTRLTVT.

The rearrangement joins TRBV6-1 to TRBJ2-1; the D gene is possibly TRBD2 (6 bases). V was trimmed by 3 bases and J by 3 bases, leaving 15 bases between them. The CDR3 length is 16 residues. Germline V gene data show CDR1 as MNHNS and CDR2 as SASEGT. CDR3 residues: CASSDLPGEDYNEQFF. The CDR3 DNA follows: TGTGCCAGCAGTGATCTCCCGGGGGAGGACTACAATGAGCAGTTCTTC.

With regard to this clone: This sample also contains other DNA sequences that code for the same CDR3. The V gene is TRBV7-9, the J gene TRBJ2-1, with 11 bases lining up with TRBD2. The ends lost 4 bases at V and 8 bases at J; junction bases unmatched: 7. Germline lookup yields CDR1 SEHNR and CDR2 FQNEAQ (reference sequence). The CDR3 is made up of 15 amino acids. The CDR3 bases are TGTGCCAGCAGCTCTTTAGCGGGAGGGCCACATGAGCAGTTCTTC. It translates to CASSSLAGGPHEQFF.

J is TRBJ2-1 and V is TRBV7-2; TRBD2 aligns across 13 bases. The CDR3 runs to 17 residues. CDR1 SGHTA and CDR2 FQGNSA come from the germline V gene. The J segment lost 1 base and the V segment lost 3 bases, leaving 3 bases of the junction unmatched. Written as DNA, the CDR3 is TGTGCCAGCAGCTTCCGGACTAGCGGGGGATCCTACAATGAGCAGTTCTTC. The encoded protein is CASSFRTSGGSYNEQFF. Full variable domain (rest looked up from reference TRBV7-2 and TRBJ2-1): GAGVSQSPSNKVTEKGKDVELRCDPISGHTALYWYRQSLGQGLEFLIYFQGNSAPDKSGLPSDRFSAERTGGSVSTLTIQRTQQEDSAVYLCASSFRTSGGSYNEQFFGPGTRLTVL.

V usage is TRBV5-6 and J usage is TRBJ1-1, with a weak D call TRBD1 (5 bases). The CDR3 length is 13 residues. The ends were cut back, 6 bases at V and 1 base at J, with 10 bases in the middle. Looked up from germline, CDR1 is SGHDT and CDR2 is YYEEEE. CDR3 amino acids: CASTRDRNTEAFF. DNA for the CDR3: TGTGCCAGCACCAGAGACAGGAACACTGAAGCTTTCTTT.

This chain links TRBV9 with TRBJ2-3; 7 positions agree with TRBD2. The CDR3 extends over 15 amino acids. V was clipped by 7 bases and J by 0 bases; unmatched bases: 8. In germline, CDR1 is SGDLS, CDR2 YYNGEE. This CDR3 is CASSLSSGSTDTQYF. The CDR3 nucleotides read TGTGCCAGCTCGCTTAGTAGCGGGAGCACAGATACGCAGTATTTT.

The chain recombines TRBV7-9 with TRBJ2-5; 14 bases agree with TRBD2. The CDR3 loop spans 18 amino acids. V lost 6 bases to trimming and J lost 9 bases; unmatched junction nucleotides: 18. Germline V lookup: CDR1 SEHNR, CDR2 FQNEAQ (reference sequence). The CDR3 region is CASSSPGLAGVFKGSQYF. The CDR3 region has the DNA TGTGCCAGCAGTTCTCCGGGACTAGCGGGAGTATTCAAGGGGTCCCAGTACTTC.

The CDR3: CASSLGRSSYNEQFF. CDR3 sequence (DNA): TGTGCCAGCAGCTTAGGAAGGAGCTCCTACAATGAGCAGTTCTTC. V and J are TRBV11-3 and TRBJ2-1, with no clear D. Trimming cost V 1 base and J 0 bases, with 7 bases left between them. The CDR3 has 15 residues. CDR1 is SGHNT and CDR2 is YENEEA in the germline V gene.

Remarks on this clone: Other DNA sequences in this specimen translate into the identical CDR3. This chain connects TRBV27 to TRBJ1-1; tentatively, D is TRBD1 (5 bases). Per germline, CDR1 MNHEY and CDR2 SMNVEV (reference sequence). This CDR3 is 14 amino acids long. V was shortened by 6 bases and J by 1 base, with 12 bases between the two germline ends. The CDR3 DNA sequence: TGTGCCAGCAGCCTACTCGGGGGGAACACTGAAGCTTTCTTT. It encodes CASSLLGGNTEAFF.

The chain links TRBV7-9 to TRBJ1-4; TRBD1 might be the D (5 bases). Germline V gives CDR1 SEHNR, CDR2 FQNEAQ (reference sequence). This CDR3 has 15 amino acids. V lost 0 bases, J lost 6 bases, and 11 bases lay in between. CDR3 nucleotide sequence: TGTGCCAGCAGCTTAGCTCAGGCACAGGATGAAAAACTGTTTTTT. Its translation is CASSLAQAQDEKLFF.

The DNA for the CDR3 is TGCAGTGCCGCCCGAACCCAGGAGCAGTTCTTC. It codes for CSAARTQEQFF. The rearrangement links TRBV20-1 to TRBJ2-1, with D unresolved. Trimming stripped 6 bases from V and 10 bases from J, with 13 bases between. The germline V gene has CDR1 DFQATT and CDR2 SNEGSKA (reference sequence). This CDR3 region has 11 residues.

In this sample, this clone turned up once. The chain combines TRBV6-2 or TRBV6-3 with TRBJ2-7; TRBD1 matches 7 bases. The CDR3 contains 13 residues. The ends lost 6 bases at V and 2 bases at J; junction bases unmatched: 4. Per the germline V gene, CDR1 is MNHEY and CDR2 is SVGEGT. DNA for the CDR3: TGTGCCAGCAGCCGGGACAGCCCCTACGAGCAGTACTTC. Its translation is CASSRDSPYEQYF.

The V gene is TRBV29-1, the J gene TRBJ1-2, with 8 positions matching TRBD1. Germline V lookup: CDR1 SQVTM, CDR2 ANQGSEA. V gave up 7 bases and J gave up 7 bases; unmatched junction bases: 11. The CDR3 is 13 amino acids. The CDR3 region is CSGMDRVGFGYTF. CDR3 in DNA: TGCAGCGGGATGGACAGGGTAGGATTTGGCTACACCTTC. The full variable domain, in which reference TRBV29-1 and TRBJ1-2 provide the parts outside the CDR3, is SAVISQKPSRDICQRGTSLTIQCQVDSQVTMMFWYRQQPGQSLTLIATANQGSEATYESGFVIDKFPISRPNLTFSTLTVSNMSPEDSSIYLCSGMDRVGFGYTFGSGTRLTVV.

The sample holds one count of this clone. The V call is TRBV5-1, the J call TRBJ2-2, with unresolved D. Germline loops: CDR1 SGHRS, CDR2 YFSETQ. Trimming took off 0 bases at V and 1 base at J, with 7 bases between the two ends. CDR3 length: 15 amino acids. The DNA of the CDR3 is TGCGCCAGCAGCTTGGTTCCAGGGAACACCGGGGAGCTGTTTTTT. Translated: CASSLVPGNTGELFF. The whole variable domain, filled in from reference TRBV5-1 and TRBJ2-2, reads KAGVTQTPRYLIKTRGQQVTLSCSPISGHRSVSWYQQTPGQGLQFLFEYFSETQRNKGNFPGRFSGRQFSNSRSEMNVSTLELGDSALYLCASSLVPGNTGELFFGEGSRLTVL.

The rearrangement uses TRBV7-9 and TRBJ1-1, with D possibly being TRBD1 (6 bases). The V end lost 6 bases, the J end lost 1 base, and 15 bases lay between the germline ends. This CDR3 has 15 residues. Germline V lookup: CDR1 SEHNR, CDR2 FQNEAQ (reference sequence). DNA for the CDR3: TGTGCCAGCAGTCAGAGGACAGATAAGAACACTGAAGCTTTCTTT. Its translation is CASSQRTDKNTEAFF.

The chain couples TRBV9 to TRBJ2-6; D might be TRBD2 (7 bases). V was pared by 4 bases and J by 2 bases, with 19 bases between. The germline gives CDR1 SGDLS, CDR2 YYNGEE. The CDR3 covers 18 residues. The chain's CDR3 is CASSPQEQGRAGANVLTF. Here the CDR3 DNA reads TGTGCCAGCAGCCCCCAGGAGCAGGGGAGGGCTGGGGCCAACGTCCTGACTTTC.

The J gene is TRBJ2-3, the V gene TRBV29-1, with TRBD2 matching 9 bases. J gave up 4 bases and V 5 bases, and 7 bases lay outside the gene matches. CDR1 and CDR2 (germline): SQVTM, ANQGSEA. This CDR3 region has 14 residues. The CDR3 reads CSVRLAGVADTQYF. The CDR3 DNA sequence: TGCAGCGTTCGGTTAGCGGGAGTAGCAGATACGCAGTATTTT.

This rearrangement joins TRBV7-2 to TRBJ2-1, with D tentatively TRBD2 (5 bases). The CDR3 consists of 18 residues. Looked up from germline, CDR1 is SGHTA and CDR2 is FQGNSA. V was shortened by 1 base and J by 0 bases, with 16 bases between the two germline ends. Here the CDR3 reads CASSLGTQRYSSYNEQFF. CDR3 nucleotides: TGTGCCAGCAGCTTAGGAACCCAGCGGTACAGCTCCTACAATGAGCAGTTCTTC.

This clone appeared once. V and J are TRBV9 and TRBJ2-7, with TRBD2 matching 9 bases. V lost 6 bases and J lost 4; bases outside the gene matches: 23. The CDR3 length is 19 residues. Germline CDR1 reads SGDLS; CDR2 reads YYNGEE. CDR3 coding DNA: TGTGCCAGCAAGAGAGGGGTCACCCGGCGGGGACTAGCTATTTACGAGCAGTACTTC. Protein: CASKRGVTRRGLAIYEQYF.

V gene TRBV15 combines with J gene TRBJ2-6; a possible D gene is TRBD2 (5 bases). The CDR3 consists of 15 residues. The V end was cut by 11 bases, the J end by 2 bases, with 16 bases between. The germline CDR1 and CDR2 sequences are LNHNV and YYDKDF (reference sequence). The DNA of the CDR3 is TGTGCCTCCGCGGGTGGGTCCCCTGGGGCCAACGTCCTGACTTTC. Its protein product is CASAGGSPGANVLTF.

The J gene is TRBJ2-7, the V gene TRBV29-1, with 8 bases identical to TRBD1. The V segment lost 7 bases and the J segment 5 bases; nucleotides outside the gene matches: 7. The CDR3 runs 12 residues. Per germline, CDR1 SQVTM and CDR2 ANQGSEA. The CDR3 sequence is CSGGQGSNEQYF. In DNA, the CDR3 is TGCAGCGGTGGACAGGGATCCAACGAGCAGTACTTC.

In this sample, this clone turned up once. The CDR3 coding sequence is TGTGCCACCAGTAGTTCTAGCGGGGCGAACAATGAGCAGTTCTTC. Its protein is CATSSSSGANNEQFF. The rearrangement joins TRBV24-1 to TRBJ2-1, with 9 bases identical to TRBD2. Germline CDR1 and CDR2: KGHDR and SFDVKD. With 6 bases clipped from V and 5 bases from J, the junction kept 7 bases outside the gene matches. This CDR3 spans 15 amino acids.

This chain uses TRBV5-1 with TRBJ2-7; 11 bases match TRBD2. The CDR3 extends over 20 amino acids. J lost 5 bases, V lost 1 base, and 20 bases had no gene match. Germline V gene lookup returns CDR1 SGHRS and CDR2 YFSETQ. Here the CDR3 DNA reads TGCGCCAGCAGCTTGTGGGGGCTGGGCGGACTAGCGGGTACACAGGACGAGCAGTACTTC. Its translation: CASSLWGLGGLAGTQDEQYF.